This is a list of T cell receptor beta chains from one sample in a study of blood T cell repertoires in COVID-19. Measured with immunoSEQ multiplex PCR; TCRdb has only the in-frame clones, and not every one. Among about 98,000 clones listed, approximately 82% were seen once. Sequenced: peripheral blood. These receptors came from a man aged 60 to 69 with acute or convalescent COVID-19. The conserved cysteine and the conserved F or W are not part of the CDR3 here. D genes are given only for firm matches. Size tells how often a clone was seen (once, few, many) or the class of an expanded clone, and some rows leave it out.

CDR3: ASSYSQGSGTEAF
V: TRBV6-5
D: -
size: -
J: TRBJ1-1

CDR3: ASSLTWGLAGANEQF
V: TRBV19
D: TRBD2
size: -
J: TRBJ2-1

CDR3: ASSLGGQGARGYT
V: TRBV7-2
D: TRBD1
size: -
J: TRBJ1-2

CDR3: ASSPGQGAQY
V: TRBV5-1
D: TRBD1
size: -
J: TRBJ2-3

CDR3: ASTTDNRGSPLH
V: TRBV19
D: TRBD1
size: -
J: TRBJ1-6

CDR3: AARSGGKGELF
V: TRBV6-6
D: TRBD2
size: -
J: TRBJ2-2

CDR3: ASCLLLTLNSPLH
V: TRBV2
D: -
size: -
J: TRBJ1-6

CDR3: ASSRQGTEAF
V: TRBV18
D: TRBD1
size: -
J: TRBJ1-1

CDR3: ASSLVGNRNTEAF
V: TRBV5-4
D: -
size: -
J: TRBJ1-1

CDR3: AWSPKDVPGAF
V: TRBV30
D: -
size: -
J: TRBJ1-1

CDR3: AIRQGSGYT
V: TRBV10-3
D: -
size: -
J: TRBJ1-2

CDR3: ASSLSTGGSGELF
V: TRBV7-9
D: TRBD1
size: -
J: TRBJ2-2

CDR3: ASSSLAAITDTQY
V: TRBV7-8
D: TRBD2
size: -
J: TRBJ2-3

CDR3: ASREQVWETQY
V: TRBV2
D: -
size: once
J: TRBJ2-5

CDR3: ASSPYTEAF
V: TRBV11-2
D: -
size: -
J: TRBJ1-1

CDR3: ATSDFQGPVPDTQY
V: TRBV24-1
D: -
size: -
J: TRBJ2-3

CDR3: ASRVRNRGPRFNEQF
V: TRBV12-1
D: -
size: -
J: TRBJ2-1

CDR3: ASSQVGQWRNSPLH
V: TRBV3-1/TRBV3-2
D: -
size: few
J: TRBJ1-6

CDR3: ATAPTGIVTEAF
V: TRBV6-5
D: TRBD1
size: -
J: TRBJ1-1

CDR3: ASSESGTSGSNEQF
V: TRBV2
D: TRBD2
size: -
J: TRBJ2-1